This T cell receptor beta chain was sequenced during a study of glioma-infiltrating T cells after dendritic cell vaccination. Study-wide background: Autologous tumor lysate-pulsed dendritic cell vaccination was given between the early 2000s and the early 2010s.

Germline CDR1 is SNHLY and CDR2 is FYNNEI. Trimming cost V 1 base and J 4 bases, with 14 bases left between them. CDR3 size: 15 residues. PBMC were collected before vaccination, two weeks after the third vaccination, and at progression. The primer mix had 60 V beta and 13 J beta primers. The data were produced by immunoSEQ multiplex PCR, yet TCRdb's version contains in-frame clones alone and is incomplete. The sample has around 37,000 clones; approximately 84% are singletons. The specimen was blood, collected before dendritic cell vaccination. The chain joins TRBV2 to TRBJ2-7; the D gene is possibly TRBD2 (6 bases). The origin of this receptor is a human donor with glioblastoma. This CDR3 is CASSEGASAPYEQYF. The CDR3 DNA sequence: TGTGCCAGCAGTGAAGGGGCTAGCGCTCCTTACGAGCAGTACTTC. The whole variable domain, filled in from reference TRBV2 and TRBJ2-7, reads EPEVTQTPSHQVTQMGQEVILRCVPISNHLYFYWYRQILGQKVEFLVSFYNNEISEKSEIFDDQFSVERPDGSNFTLKIRSTKLEDSAMYFCASSEGASAPYEQYFGPGTRLTVT.